These 4 T cell receptor beta chains were all obtained from the same sample, sequenced in a study of cytomegalovirus exposure and HLA in healthy donors. The repertoire was sequenced with immunoSEQ multiplex PCR; TCRdb's copy has only in-frame clones and lacks some. The table has 75,000 to 90,000 clones, 95% seen once. The sample comprised PBMCs. These receptors came from a young woman in good health and CMV-seronegative.

This chain links TRBV5-1 with TRBJ2-7; D is perhaps TRBD1 (6 bases). Trimming took off 4 bases at V and 0 bases at J, with 17 bases between the two ends. The germline V gene encodes CDR1 SGHRS and CDR2 YFSETQ. The CDR3 extends over 16 amino acids. CDR3 in DNA: TGCGCCAGCAGCCCCCAGACAGGTCCGAGCTCCTACGAGCAGTACTTC. It is translated as CASSPQTGPSSYEQYF.

The chain uses TRBV5-1 and TRBJ2-2; tentatively, D is TRBD2 (5 bases). There are 16 residues in the CDR3. Trimming removed 0 bases from V and 4 bases from J, with 13 bases in between. CDR1 is SGHRS and CDR2 is YFSETQ in the germline V gene. CDR3: CASSLESGSSTGELFF. The CDR3 nucleotides read TGCGCCAGCAGCTTGGAGTCGGGGTCGAGCACCGGGGAGCTGTTTTTT.

The chain combines TRBV6-1 with TRBJ2-5, with 9 bases fitting TRBD2. The DNA end lines up better with TRBJ2-7; the J call may be wrong. The CDR3 loop spans 16 amino acids. Germline-derived CDR1 and CDR2 are MNHNS and SASEGT. In DNA form, the CDR3 reads TGTGCCAGCAGTGCCCGGACTAGCGCGGGGCTGTACGAGCAGTACTTC. Protein sequence: CASSARTSAGLYEQYF.

The chain uses TRBV14 and TRBJ2-5; D may be TRBD2 (5 bases). This CDR3 has 13 amino acids. Germline assignment: CDR1 SGHDN and CDR2 FVKESK. V was pared by 4 bases and J by 9 bases, with 15 bases between. CDR3 bases: TGTGCCAGCAGCCCCGTGGCCCTCGGGGCCCAGTACTTC. Translated, it gives CASSPVALGAQYF.